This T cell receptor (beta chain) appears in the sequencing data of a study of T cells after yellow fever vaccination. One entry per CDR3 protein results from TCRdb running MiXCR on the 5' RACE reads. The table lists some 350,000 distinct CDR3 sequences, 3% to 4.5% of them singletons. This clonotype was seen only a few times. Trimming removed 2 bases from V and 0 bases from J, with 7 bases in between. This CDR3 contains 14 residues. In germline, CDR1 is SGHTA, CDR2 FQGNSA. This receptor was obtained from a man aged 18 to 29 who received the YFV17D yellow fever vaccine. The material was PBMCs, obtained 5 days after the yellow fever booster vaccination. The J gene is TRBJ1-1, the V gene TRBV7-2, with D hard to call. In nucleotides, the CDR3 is TGTGCCAGCAGCTTAACCCGAGTGAACACTGAAGCTTTCTTT. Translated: CASSLTRVNTEAFF.